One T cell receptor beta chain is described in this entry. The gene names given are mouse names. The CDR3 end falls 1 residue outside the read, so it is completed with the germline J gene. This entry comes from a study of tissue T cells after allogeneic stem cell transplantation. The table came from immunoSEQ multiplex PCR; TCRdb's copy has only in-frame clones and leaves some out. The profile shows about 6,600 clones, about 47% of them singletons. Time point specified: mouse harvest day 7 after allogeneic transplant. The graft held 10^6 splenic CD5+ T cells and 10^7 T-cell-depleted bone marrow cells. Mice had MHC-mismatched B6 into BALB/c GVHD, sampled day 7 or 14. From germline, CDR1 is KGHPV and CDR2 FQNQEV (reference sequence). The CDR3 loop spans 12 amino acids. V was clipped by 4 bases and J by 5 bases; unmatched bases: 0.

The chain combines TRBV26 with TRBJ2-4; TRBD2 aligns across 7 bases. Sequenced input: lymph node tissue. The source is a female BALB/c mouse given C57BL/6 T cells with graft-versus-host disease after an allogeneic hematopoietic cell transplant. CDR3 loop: CASSRTGNTLYF. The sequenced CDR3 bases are TGTGCCAGCAGTCGGACTGGAAACACCTTGTAC.